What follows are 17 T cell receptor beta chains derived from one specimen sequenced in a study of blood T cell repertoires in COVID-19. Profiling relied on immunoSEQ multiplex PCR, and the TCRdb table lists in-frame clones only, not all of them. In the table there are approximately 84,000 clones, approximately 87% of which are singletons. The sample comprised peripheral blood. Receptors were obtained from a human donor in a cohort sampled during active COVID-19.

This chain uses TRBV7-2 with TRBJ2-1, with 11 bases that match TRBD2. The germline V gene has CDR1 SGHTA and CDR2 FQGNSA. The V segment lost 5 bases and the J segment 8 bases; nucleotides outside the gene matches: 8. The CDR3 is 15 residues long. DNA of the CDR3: TGTGCCAGCAGCCCTTATAGCGGGAGGGGCCATGAGCAGTTCTTC. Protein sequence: CASSPYSGRGHEQFF.

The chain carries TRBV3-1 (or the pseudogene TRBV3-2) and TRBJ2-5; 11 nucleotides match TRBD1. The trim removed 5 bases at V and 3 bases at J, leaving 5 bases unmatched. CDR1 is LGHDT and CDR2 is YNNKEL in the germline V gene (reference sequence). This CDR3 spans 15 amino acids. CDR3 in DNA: TGTGCCAGCAGCAAAAGGACAGGGGGCGAAGAGACCCAGTACTTC. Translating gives CASSKRTGGEETQYF.

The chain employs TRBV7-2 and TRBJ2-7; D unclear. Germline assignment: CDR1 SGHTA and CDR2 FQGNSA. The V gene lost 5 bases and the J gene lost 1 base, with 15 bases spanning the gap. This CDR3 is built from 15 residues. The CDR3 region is CASSPTAPISYEQYF. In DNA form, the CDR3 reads TGTGCCAGCAGCCCGACTGCCCCAATTTCCTACGAGCAGTACTTC.

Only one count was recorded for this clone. CDR3 region: CASSGGEGGSYEQYF. CDR3 DNA: TGTGCCAGCAGTGGAGGGGAGGGCGGGTCCTACGAGCAGTACTTC. J is TRBJ2-7 and V is TRBV2; TRBD2 matches 7 bases. Germline CDR1 SNHLY, CDR2 FYNNEI. The CDR3 sequence is 15 residues long. Unmatched junction bases numbered 7, after V lost 4 bases and J lost 1 base.

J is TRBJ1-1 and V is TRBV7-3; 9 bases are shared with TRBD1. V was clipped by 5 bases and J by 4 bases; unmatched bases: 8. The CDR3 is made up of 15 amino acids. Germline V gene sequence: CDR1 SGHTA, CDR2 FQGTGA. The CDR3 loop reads CASSPQQGAGTEAFF. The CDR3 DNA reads TGTGCCAGCAGCCCTCAACAGGGGGCCGGCACTGAAGCTTTCTTT.

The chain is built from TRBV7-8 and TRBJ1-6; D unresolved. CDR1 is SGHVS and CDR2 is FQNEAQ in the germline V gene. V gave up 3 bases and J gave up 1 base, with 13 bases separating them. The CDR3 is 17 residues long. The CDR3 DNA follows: TGTGCCAGCAGCTTTCTCCAGCCTAGTTCCTATAATTCACCCCTCCACTTT. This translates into CASSFLQPSSYNSPLHF.

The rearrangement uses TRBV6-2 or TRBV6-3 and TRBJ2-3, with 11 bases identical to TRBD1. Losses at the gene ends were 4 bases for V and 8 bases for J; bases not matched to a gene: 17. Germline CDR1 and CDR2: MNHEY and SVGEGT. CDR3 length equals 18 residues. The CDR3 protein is CASSFRRGGTGGLGTQYF. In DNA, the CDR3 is TGTGCCAGCAGTTTCCGCCGGGGAGGGACAGGGGGTCTTGGTACGCAGTATTTT.

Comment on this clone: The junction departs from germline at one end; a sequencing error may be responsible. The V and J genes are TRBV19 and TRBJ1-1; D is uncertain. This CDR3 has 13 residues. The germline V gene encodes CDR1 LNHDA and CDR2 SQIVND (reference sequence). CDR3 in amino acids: CASSSSRNTEAFF. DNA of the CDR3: TGTGCCAGCAGTAGTAGCCGGAACACTGAAGCTTTCTTT.

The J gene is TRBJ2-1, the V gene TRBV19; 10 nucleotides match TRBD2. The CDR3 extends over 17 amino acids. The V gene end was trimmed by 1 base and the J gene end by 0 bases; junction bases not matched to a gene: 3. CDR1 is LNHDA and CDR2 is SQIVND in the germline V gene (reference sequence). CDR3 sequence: CASSIALAGASYNEQFF. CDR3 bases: TGTGCCAGTAGTATAGCTCTAGCGGGGGCCTCCTACAATGAGCAGTTCTTC.

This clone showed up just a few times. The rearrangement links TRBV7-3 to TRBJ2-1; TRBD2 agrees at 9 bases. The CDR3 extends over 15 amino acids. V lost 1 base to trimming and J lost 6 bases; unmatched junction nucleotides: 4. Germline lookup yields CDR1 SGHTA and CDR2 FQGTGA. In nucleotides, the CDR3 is TGTGCCAGCAGCTTAAGTGGGACTAGCCTCAATGAGCAGTTCTTC. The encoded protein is CASSLSGTSLNEQFF.

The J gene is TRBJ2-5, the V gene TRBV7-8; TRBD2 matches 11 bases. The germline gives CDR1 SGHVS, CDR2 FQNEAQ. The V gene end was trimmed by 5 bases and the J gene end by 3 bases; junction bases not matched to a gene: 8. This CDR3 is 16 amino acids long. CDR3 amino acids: CASSPQGTSGEETQYF. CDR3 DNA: TGTGCCAGCAGCCCACAAGGGACTAGCGGAGAAGAGACCCAGTACTTC.

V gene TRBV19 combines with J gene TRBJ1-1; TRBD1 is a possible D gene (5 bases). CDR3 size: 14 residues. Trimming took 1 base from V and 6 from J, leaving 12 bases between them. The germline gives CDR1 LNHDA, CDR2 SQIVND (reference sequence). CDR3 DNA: TGTGCCAGTAGTATAGGCAGGGACTTATCTGAAGCTTTCTTT. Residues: CASSIGRDLSEAFF.

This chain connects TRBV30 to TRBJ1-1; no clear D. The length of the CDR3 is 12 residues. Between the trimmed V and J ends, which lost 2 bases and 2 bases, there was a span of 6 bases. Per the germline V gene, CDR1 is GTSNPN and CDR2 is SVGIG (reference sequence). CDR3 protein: CAWSTLNTEAFF. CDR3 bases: TGTGCCTGGAGTACTCTAAACACTGAAGCTTTCTTT.

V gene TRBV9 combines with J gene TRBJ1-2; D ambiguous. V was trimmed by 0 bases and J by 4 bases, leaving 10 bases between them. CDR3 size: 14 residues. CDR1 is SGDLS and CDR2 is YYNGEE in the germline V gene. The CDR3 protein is CASSVDTDTYGYTF. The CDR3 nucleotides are TGTGCCAGCAGCGTAGACACAGATACCTATGGCTACACCTTC.

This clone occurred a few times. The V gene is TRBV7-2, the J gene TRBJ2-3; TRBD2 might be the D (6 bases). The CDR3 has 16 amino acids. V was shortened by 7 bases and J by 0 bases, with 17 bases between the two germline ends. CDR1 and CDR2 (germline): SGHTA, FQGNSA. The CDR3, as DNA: TGTGCCAGCACCAAGGTGGGGGGATTTAGCACAGATACGCAGTATTTT. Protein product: CASTKVGGFSTDTQYF.

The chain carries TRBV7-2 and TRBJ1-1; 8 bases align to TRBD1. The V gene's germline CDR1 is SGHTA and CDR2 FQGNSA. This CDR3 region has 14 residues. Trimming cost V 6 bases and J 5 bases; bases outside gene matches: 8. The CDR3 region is CASRRVGQGTEAFF. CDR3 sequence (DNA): TGTGCCAGCAGACGCGTTGGACAGGGTACTGAAGCTTTCTTT.

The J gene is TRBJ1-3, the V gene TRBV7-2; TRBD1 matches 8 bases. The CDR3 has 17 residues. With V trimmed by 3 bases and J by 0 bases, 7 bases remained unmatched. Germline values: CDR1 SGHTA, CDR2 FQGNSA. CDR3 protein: CASSLGDRPYSGNTIYF. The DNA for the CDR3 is TGTGCCAGCAGCTTGGGGGACAGGCCTTACTCTGGAAACACCATATATTTT.